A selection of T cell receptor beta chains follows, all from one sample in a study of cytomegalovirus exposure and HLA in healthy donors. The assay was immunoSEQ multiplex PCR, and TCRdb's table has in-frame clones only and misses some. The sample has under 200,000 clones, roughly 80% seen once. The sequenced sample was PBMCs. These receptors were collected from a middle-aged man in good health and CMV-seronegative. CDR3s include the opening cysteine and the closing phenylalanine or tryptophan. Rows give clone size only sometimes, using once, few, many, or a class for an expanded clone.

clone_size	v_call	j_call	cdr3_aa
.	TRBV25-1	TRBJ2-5	CASLSGGGTQYF
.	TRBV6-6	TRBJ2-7	CASSYSTGDGDEQYF
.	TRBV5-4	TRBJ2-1	CASSLVVAGSGNEQFF
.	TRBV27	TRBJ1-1	CASSLWGQGGRNTEAFF
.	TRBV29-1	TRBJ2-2	CSVESQGNRELFF
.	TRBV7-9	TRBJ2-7	CASSIQGAGEQYF
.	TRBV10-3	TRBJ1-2	CAMYRGGGYTF
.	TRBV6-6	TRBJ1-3	CASSLNRGSPGNTIYF
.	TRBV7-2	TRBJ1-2	CASSFPGVDGYTF
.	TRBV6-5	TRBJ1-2	CASSSFQGLGGYTF
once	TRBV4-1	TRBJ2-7	CASSPGQGAREQYF
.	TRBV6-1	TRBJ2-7	CASSEGLGVFDEQYF
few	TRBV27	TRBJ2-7	CASIGLLPYEQYF
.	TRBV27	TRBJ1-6	CASKAPKVALEGKNSPLHF
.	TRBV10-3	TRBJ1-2	CAISPTVGGANYGYTF
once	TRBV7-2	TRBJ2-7	CASSFTGAYEQYF
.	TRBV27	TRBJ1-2	CASRFSGNYGYTF
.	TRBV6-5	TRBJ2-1	CASGGGAIGEQFF
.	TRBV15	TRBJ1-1	CATAGTLNTEAFF
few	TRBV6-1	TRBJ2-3	CASSEAWGRSTDTQYF
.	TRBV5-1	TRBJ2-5	CASSLVGRAETQYF
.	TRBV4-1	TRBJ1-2	CASSHGKANYGYTF
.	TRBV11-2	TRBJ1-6	CASSLSGSYNSPLHF
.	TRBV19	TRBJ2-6	CASSPEAAGANVLTF
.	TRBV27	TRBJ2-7	CASSSEDRGRTYEQYF
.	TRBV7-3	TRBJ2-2	CASSPFHTGELFF
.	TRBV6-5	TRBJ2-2	CASSYGVQGPGELFF
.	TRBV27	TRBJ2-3	CASSPNDGGAPDTQYF
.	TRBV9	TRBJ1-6	CASSVGGDGLEYNSPLHF